Listed below are T cell receptor beta chains from one sample, sequenced in a study of PD-L1 blockade in urothelial cancer. Sequencing was performed with immunoSEQ multiplex PCR; in TCRdb, only in-frame clones are kept and a portion is missing. The sample holds fewer than 55,000 clones, roughly 86% seen once. The sample consisted of PBMCs, taken around atezolizumab (anti-PD-L1) treatment. These receptors all stem from a man between 65 and 85 years old with urothelial cancer. The CDR3 runs from the conserved cysteine through the conserved F or W. Each record gives: clone size, J gene, D gene, V gene, CDR3 protein, CDR3 DNA. D genes are given only for firm matches. For some rows the clone size is stated as once, few or many, or as a class when expanded; others skip it.

- | TRBJ1-1 | - | TRBV6-5 | CASSSAGTVNTEAFF | TGTGCCAGCAGTTCCGCCGGGACTGTGAACACTGAAGCTTTCTTT
- | TRBJ2-7 | - | TRBV7-2 | CASSFRYSIAREQYF | TGTGCCAGCAGCTTCCGTTATTCTATCGCTCGGGAGCAGTACTTC
- | TRBJ2-5 | TRBD1 | TRBV10-2 | CASRDRGETQYF | TGCGCCAGCAGAGACAGGGGAGAGACCCAGTACTTC
once | TRBJ1-1 | - | TRBV7-3 | CASSPAARNTEAFF | TGTGCCAGCAGCCCCGCGGCGAGAAACACTGAAGCTTTCTTT
- | TRBJ2-5 | TRBD2 | TRBV4-1 | CASSPPGRANQETQYF | TGCGCCAGCAGCCCCCCAGGGAGGGCTAATCAAGAGACCCAGTACTTC
few | TRBJ1-1 | - | TRBV18 | CASSPKNTEAFF | TGTGCCAGCTCACCTAAGAACACTGAAGCTTTCTTT
- | TRBJ1-1 | - | TRBV18 | CASSPLNLFTGFKPNTEAFF | TGTGCCAGCTCACCGTTAAACCTTTTCACAGGGTTTAAACCGAACACTGAAGCTTTCTTT
- | TRBJ1-5 | - | TRBV28 | CASSPPRGEQPQHF | TGTGCCAGCAGTCCCCCCAGGGGTGAGCAGCCCCAGCATTTT
- | TRBJ1-1 | - | TRBV2 | CATTGGGKGLEAFF | TGTGCCACCACTGGGGGGGGGAAGGGTCTCGAAGCTTTCTTT
- | TRBJ2-7 | - | TRBV29-1 | CSVGAGASYEQYF | TGCAGCGTTGGGGCAGGGGCAAGTTACGAGCAGTACTTC
once | TRBJ2-3 | TRBD1 | TRBV7-9 | CASSLKGGVGDTQYF | TGTGCCAGCAGCTTGAAAGGGGGCGTGGGAGATACGCAGTATTTT
- | TRBJ2-7 | - | TRBV7-2 | CASSLAGESSYEQYF | TGTGCCAGCAGCTTAGCGGGCGAGAGCTCCTACGAGCAGTACTTC
- | TRBJ2-1 | TRBD2 | TRBV5-1 | CASSLLADSSYNEQFF | TGCGCCAGCAGCTTGCTAGCGGATAGCTCCTACAATGAGCAGTTCTTC
few | TRBJ1-5 | - | TRBV18 | CASSPQSRGNQPQHF | TGTGCCAGCTCACCACAGTCCAGGGGAAACCAGCCCCAGCATTTT
once | TRBJ2-3 | - | TRBV4-2 | CASSQGGGDTQYF | TGTGCCAGCAGCCAAGGAGGAGGAGATACGCAGTATTTT
- | TRBJ1-5 | TRBD1 | TRBV27 | CASSPRQGARQPQHF | TGTGCCAGCAGTCCTCGCCAGGGGGCCCGACAGCCCCAGCATTTT
- | TRBJ1-2 | - | TRBV6-1 | CASSEGPYGYTF | TGTGCCAGCAGTGAAGGGCCCTATGGCTACACCTTC